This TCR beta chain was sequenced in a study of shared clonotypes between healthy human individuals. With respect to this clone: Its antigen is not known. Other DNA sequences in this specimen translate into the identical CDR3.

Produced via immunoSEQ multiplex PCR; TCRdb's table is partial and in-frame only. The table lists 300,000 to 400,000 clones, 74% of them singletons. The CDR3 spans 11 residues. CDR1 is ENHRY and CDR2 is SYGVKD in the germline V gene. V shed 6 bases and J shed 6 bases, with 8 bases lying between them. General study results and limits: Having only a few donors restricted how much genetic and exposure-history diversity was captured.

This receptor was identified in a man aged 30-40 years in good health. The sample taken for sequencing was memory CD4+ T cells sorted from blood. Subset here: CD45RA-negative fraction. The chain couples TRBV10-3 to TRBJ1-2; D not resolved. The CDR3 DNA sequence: TGTGCCATCAGATCCGGGGATGGCTACACCTTC. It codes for CAIRSGDGYTF.